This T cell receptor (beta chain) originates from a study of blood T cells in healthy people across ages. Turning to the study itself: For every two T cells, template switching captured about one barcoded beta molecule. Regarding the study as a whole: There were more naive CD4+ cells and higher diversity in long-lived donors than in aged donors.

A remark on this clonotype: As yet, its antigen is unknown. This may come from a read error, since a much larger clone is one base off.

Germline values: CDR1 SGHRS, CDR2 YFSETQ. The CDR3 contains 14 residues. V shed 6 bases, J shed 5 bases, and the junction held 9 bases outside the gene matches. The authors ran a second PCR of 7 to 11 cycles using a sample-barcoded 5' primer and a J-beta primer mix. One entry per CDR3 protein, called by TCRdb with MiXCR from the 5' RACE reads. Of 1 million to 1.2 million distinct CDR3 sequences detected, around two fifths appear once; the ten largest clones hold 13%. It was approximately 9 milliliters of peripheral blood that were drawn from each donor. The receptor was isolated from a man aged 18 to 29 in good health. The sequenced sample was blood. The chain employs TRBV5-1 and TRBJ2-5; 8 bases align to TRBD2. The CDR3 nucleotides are TGCGCCAGCAACCCCCTGACTAGCGACGAGACCCAGTACTTC. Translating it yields CASNPLTSDETQYF.